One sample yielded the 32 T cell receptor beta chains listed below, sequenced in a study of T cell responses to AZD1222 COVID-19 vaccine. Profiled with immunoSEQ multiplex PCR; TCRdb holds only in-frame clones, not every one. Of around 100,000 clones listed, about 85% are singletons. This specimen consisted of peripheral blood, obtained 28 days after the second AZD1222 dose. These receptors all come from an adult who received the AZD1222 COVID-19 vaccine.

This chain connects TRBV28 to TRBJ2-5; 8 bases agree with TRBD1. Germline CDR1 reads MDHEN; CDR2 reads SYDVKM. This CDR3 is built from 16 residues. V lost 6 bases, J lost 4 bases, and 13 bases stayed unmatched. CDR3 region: CASSYRTGSGVETQYF. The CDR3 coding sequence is TGTGCCAGCAGCTATCGGACAGGGAGCGGAGTAGAGACCCAGTACTTC.

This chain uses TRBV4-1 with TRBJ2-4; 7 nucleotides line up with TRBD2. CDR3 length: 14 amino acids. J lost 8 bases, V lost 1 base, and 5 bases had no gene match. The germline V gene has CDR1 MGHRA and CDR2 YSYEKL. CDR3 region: CASSQVAGEDIQYF. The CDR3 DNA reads TGCGCCAGCAGCCAAGTGGCGGGAGAGGACATTCAGTACTTC.

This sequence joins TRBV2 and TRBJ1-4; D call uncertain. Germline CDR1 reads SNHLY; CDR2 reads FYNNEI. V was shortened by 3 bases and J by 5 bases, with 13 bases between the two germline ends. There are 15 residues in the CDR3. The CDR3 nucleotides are TGTGCCAGCAGTGACCGTTGGACTGAGAATGAAAAACTGTTTTTT. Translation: CASSDRWTENEKLFF.

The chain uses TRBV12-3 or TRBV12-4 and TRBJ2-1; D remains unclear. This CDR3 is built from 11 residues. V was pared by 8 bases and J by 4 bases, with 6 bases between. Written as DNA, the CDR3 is TGTGCCAGCGGCCTATACAATGAGCAGTTCTTC. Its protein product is CASGLYNEQFF.

The CDR3 DNA sequence: TGTGCCAGCAGCCAAGATATTCCCCAGGCTGTCCCCTACGAGCAGTACTTC. Translating it yields CASSQDIPQAVPYEQYF. V is TRBV4-2 and J is TRBJ2-7; D remains ambiguous. The germline V and J ends were trimmed by 0 bases and 2 bases, with 17 bases remaining between them. This CDR3 has 17 residues. Germline V gene lookup returns CDR1 LGHNA and CDR2 YNFKEQ.

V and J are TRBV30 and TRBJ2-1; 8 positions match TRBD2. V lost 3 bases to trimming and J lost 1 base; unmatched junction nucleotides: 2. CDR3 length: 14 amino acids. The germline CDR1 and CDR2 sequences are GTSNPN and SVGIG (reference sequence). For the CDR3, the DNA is TGTGCCTGGAGCGGGAGGGGGTCCTACAATGAGCAGTTCTTC. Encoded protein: CAWSGRGSYNEQFF.

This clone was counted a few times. Here the CDR3 reads CSASGGAYTEAFF. Written as DNA, the CDR3 is TGCAGTGCTAGTGGGGGGGCTTACACTGAAGCTTTCTTT. The chain employs TRBV20-1 and TRBJ1-1, with a tentative D call TRBD1 (6 bases). The germline V gene has CDR1 DFQATT and CDR2 SNEGSKA (reference sequence). The CDR3 has 13 residues. V lost 3 bases to trimming and J lost 3 bases, with 11 bases between them.

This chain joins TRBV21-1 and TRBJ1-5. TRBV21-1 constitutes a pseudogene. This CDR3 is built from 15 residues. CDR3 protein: CAKRGEEVCNQPQHF. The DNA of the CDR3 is TGTGCCAAACGTGGGGAGGAGGTGTGCAATCAGCCCCAGCATTTT.

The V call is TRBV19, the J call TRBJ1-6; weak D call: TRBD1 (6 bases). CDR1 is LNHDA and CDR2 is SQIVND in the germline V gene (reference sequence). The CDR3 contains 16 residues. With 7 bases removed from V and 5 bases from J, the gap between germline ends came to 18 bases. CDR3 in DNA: TGTGCCAGTACGGCGGGCAGGGGATCTCATAATTCACCCCTCCACTTT. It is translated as CASTAGRGSHNSPLHF. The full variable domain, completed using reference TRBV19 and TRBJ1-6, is DGGITQSPKYLFRKEGQNVTLSCEQNLNHDAMYWYRQDPGQGLRLIYYSQIVNDFQKGDIAEGYSVSREKKESFPLTVTSAQKNPTAFYLCASTAGRGSHNSPLHFGNGTRLTVT.

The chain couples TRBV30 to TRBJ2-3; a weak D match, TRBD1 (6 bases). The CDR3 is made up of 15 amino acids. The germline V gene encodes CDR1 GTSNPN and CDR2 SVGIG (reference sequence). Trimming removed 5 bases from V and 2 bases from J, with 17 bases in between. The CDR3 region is CAWAWGQGPTDTQYF. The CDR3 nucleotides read TGTGCCTGGGCTTGGGGTCAGGGGCCCACAGATACGCAGTATTTT.

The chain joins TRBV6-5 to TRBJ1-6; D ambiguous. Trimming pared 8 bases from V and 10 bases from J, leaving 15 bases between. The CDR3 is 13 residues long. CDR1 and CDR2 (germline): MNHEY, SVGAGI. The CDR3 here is CASRGMGISPLHF. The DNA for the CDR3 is TGTGCCAGCCGGGGTATGGGTATCTCACCCCTCCACTTT.

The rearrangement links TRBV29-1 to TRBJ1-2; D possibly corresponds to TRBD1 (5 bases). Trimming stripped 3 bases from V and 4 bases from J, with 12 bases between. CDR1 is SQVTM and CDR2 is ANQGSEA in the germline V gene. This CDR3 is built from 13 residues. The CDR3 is CSVDKGYFYGYTF. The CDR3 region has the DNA TGCAGCGTTGACAAGGGGTACTTCTATGGCTACACCTTC. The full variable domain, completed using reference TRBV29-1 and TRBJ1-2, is SAVISQKPSRDICQRGTSLTIQCQVDSQVTMMFWYRQQPGQSLTLIATANQGSEATYESGFVIDKFPISRPNLTFSTLTVSNMSPEDSSIYLCSVDKGYFYGYTFGSGTRLTVV.

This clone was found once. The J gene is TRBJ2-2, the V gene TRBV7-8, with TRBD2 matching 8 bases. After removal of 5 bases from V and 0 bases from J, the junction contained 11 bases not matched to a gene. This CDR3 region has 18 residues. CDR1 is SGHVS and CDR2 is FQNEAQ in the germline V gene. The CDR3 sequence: CASSPPTAGAPNTGELFF. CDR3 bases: TGTGCCAGCAGCCCTCCCACAGCGGGAGCACCGAACACCGGGGAGCTGTTTTTT.

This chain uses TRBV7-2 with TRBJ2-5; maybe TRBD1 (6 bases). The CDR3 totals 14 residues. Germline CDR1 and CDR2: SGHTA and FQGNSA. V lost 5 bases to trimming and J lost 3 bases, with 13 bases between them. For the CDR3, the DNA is TGTGCCAGCAGCCGCACAGGGTCCGAAGAGACCCAGTACTTC. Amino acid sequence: CASSRTGSEETQYF.

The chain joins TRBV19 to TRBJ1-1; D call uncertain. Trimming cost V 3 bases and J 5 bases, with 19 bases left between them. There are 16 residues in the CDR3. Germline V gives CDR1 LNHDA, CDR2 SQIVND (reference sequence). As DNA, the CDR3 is TGTGCCAGTAGTATTGGGAAGATCCCCCGTAGGACTGAAGCTTTCTTT. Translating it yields CASSIGKIPRRTEAFF.

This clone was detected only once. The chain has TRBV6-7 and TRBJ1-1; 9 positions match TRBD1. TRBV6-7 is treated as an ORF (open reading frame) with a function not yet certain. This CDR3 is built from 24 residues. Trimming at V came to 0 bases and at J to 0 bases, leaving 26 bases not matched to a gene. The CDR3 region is CASSYSLSGQKGRTGDSMNTEAFF. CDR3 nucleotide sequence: TGTGCCAGCAGTTACTCGCTGTCAGGTCAAAAAGGTCGGACAGGGGATAGCATGAACACTGAAGCTTTCTTT.

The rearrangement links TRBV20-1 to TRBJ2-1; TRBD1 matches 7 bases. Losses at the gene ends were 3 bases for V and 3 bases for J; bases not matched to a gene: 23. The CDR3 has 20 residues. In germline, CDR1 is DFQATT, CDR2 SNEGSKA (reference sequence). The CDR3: CSASGVSSEGASTYYNEQFF. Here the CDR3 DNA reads TGCAGTGCTAGTGGGGTTAGTAGCGAGGGGGCTAGCACCTACTACAATGAGCAGTTCTTC.

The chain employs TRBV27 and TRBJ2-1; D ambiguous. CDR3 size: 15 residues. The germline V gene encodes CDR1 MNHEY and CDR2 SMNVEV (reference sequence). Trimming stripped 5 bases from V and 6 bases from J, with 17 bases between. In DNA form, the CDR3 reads TGTGCCAGCAGTCTTATCTCTAGGACCCTCAATGAGCAGTTCTTC. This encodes CASSLISRTLNEQFF.

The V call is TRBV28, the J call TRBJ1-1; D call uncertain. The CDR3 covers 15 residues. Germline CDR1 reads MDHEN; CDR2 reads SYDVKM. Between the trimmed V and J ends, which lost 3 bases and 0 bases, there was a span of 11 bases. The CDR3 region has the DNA TGTGCCAGCAGTTTGGCAGGAAACATGAACACTGAAGCTTTCTTT. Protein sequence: CASSLAGNMNTEAFF.

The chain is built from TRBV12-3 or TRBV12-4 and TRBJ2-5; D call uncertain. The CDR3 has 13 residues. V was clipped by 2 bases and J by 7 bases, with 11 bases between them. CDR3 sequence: CASSLIPQRTQYF. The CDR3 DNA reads TGTGCCAGCAGTTTAATTCCCCAGCGGACCCAGTACTTC.

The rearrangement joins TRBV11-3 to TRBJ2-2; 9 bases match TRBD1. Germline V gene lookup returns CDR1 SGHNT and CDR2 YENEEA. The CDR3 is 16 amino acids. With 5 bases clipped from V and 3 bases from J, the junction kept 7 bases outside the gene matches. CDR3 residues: CASSDTQGADTGELFF. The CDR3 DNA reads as TGTGCCAGCAGCGATACACAGGGGGCCGACACCGGGGAGCTGTTTTTT.

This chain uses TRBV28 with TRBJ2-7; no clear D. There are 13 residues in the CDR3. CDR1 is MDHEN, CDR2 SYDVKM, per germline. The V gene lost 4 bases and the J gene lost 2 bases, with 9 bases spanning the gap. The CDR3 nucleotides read TGTGCCAGCAGTTCCCGGAAGGCCTACGAGCAGTACTTC. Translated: CASSSRKAYEQYF.

For the CDR3, the DNA is TGTGCCAGCAGGCCCTACCTAGCGGGATCGTTCGAGACCCAGTACTTC. It encodes CASRPYLAGSFETQYF. The chain links TRBV5-4 to TRBJ2-5; 9 positions match TRBD2. This CDR3 is 16 amino acids long. Trimming took 5 bases from V and 5 from J; bases not matched to a gene: 13. CDR1 and CDR2 from the germline V gene are SGHNT and YYREEE (reference sequence).

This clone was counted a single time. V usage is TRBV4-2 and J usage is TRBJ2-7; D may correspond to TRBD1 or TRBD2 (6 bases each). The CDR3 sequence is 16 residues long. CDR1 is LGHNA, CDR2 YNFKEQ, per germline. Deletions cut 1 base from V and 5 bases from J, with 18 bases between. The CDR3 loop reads CASSQGAEGGRDEQYF. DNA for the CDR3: TGTGCCAGCAGCCAAGGGGCCGAGGGGGGCAGGGACGAGCAGTACTTC.

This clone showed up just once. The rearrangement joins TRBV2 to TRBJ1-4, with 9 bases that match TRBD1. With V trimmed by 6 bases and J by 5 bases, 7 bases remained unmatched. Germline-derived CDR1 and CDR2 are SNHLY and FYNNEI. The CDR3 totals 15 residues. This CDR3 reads CASSLRQGENEKLFF. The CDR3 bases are TGTGCCAGCAGCCTAAGACAGGGGGAAAATGAAAAACTGTTTTTT.

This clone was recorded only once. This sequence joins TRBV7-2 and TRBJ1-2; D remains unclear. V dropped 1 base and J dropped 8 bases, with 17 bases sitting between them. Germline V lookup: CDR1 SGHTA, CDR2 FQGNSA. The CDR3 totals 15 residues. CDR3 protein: CASSLGYDTAGGYTF. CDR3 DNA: TGTGCCAGCAGCTTAGGGTATGACACGGCGGGCGGCTACACCTTC. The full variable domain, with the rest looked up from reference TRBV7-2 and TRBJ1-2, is GAGVSQSPSNKVTEKGKDVELRCDPISGHTALYWYRQSLGQGLEFLIYFQGNSAPDKSGLPSDRFSAERTGGSVSTLTIQRTQQEDSAVYLCASSLGYDTAGGYTFGSGTRLTVV.

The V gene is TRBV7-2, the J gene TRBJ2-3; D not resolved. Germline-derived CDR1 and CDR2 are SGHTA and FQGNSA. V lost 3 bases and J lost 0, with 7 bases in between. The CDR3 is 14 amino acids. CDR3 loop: CASSLDLSTDTQYF. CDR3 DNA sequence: TGTGCCAGCAGCTTGGACCTGAGCACAGATACGCAGTATTTT. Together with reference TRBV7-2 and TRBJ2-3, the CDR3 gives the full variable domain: GAGVSQSPSNKVTEKGKDVELRCDPISGHTALYWYRQSLGQGLEFLIYFQGNSAPDKSGLPSDRFSAERTGGSVSTLTIQRTQQEDSAVYLCASSLDLSTDTQYFGPGTRLTVL.

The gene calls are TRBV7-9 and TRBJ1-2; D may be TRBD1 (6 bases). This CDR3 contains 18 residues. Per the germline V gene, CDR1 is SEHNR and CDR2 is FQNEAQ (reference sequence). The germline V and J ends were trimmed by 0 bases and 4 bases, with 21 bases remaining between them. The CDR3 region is CASSLARQSSRGAYGYTF. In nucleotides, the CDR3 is TGTGCCAGCAGCTTAGCCAGGCAGTCAAGTCGGGGGGCCTATGGCTACACCTTC.

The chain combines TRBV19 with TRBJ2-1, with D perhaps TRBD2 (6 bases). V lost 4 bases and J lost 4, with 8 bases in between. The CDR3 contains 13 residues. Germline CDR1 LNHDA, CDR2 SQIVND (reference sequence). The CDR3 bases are TGTGCCAGTAGTACAGGGACTTACAATGAGCAGTTCTTC. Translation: CASSTGTYNEQFF.

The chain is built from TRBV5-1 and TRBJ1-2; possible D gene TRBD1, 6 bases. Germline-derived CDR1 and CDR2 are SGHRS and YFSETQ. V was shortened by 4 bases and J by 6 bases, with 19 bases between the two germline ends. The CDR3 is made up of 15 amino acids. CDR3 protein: CASSPDGGRTDGYTF. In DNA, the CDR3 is TGCGCCAGCAGCCCCGACGGGGGGCGTACCGATGGCTACACCTTC.

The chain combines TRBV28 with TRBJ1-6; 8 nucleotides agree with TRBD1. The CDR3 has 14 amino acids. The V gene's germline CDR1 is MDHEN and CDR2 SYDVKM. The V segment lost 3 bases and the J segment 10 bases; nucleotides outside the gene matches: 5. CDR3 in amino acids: CASSLAGQGSPLHF. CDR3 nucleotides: TGTGCCAGCAGTTTGGCCGGACAGGGCTCACCCCTCCACTTT.

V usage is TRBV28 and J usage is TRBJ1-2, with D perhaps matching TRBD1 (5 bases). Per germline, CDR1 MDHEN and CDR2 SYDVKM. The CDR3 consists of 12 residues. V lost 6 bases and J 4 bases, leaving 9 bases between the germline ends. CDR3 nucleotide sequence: TGTGCCAGCAGACACAGGAGCTATGGCTACACCTTC. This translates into CASRHRSYGYTF.